Below are 24 T cell receptor beta chains sequenced from a single sample in a study of PD-1 blockade in mismatch repair-deficient tumors. Clones were read by immunoSEQ multiplex PCR, and TCRdb kept only the in-frame ones, dropping some. This repertoire shows some 110,000 clones, over 60% found once; its top ten account for 4% to 5%. The material sequenced was peripheral blood, taken about 60 weeks after starting pembrolizumab. The origin of the receptors is an adult with mismatch repair-deficient cancer.

V usage is TRBV5-1 and J usage is TRBJ1-4; unclear D gene. This CDR3 is 15 amino acids long. Between the trimmed V and J ends, which lost 2 bases and 7 bases, there was a span of 15 bases. The germline V gene encodes CDR1 SGHRS and CDR2 YFSETQ. Here the CDR3 reads CASSFGSFLGEKLFF. DNA for the CDR3: TGCGCCAGCAGCTTCGGGTCCTTCCTGGGTGAAAAACTGTTTTTT.

This clone was observed many times. J is TRBJ1-2 and V is TRBV28; the match to TRBD1 covers 7 bases. Unmatched junction bases numbered 0, after V lost 4 bases and J lost 4 bases. The CDR3 has 12 residues. Germline-derived CDR1 and CDR2 are MDHEN and SYDVKM. Written as DNA, the CDR3 is TGTGCCAGCAGTTACAGGGGCTATGGCTACACCTTC. Residues: CASSYRGYGYTF.

This chain joins TRBV2 and TRBJ2-1; TRBD1 is a possible D gene (5 bases). V lost 7 bases and J 2 bases, leaving 15 bases between the germline ends. CDR3 length: 15 residues. Per germline, CDR1 SNHLY and CDR2 FYNNEI. Here the CDR3 reads CASNTEGVPYNEQFF. The CDR3 coding sequence is TGTGCCAGCAACACAGAAGGGGTACCCTACAATGAGCAGTTCTTC.

The CDR3 loop reads CASSLPRGSSRDEQYF. The CDR3 nucleotides read TGTGCCAGCAGCTTACCCCGGGGGTCTAGCAGGGACGAGCAGTACTTC. The chain has TRBV7-9 and TRBJ2-7; D might be TRBD2 (6 bases). The ends were cut back, 2 bases at V and 5 bases at J, with 19 bases in the middle. From germline, CDR1 is SEHNR and CDR2 FQNEAQ (reference sequence). The CDR3 loop spans 16 amino acids.

A few counts support this clone. The gene calls are TRBV28 and TRBJ1-2, with D tentatively TRBD1 (6 bases). Per germline, CDR1 MDHEN and CDR2 SYDVKM. V dropped 5 bases and J dropped 4 bases, with 8 bases sitting between them. This CDR3 is built from 12 residues. The CDR3 here is CASSRQAYGYTF. The CDR3 DNA sequence: TGTGCCAGCAGTCGACAGGCCTATGGCTACACCTTC.

J is TRBJ1-1 and V is TRBV7-9; no reliable D call. Germline lookup yields CDR1 SEHNR and CDR2 FQNEAQ (reference sequence). The V and J ends lost 1 base and 9 bases respectively, with 6 bases between them. The CDR3 length is 11 residues. CDR3 sequence reads: CASSLGGKAFF. The DNA of the CDR3 is TGTGCCAGCAGCTTAGGGGGTAAAGCTTTCTTT.

The chain couples TRBV6-5 to TRBJ2-7; possible D gene TRBD2, 6 bases. CDR3 length: 13 residues. V lost 8 bases to trimming and J lost 4 bases, with 15 bases between them. Germline V gene sequence: CDR1 MNHEY, CDR2 SVGAGI. This CDR3 is CASRRDFRYEQYF. CDR3 DNA: TGTGCCAGCCGCCGGGACTTCAGGTACGAGCAGTACTTC.

DNA for the CDR3: TGTGCCAGCAGTTTCTTGGGCCAAGAGACCCAGTACTTC. It is translated as CASSFLGQETQYF. The chain is built from TRBV27 and TRBJ2-5; D is ambiguous. The CDR3 extends over 13 amino acids. V lost 3 bases to trimming and J lost 1 base, with 6 bases between them. In germline, CDR1 is MNHEY, CDR2 SMNVEV (reference sequence).

The V gene is TRBV6-1, the J gene TRBJ2-6; 8 bases line up with TRBD1. The germline CDR1 and CDR2 sequences are MNHNS and SASEGT. The V and J ends lost 3 bases and 2 bases, in that order; junction bases with no gene match: 9. The CDR3 has 18 amino acids. The CDR3, as DNA: TGTGCCAGCAGTGATACAGGGGGGAGTCTAGCTGGGGCCAACGTCCTGACTTTC. Translated: CASSDTGGSLAGANVLTF.

The chain combines TRBV5-1 with TRBJ1-4; D ambiguous. Trimming left V 0 bases short and J 5 bases short, with 8 bases between. The germline V gene has CDR1 SGHRS and CDR2 YFSETQ. The CDR3 sequence is 14 residues long. The CDR3 nucleotides are TGCGCCAGCAGCTTGGCTATTCCCAATGAAAAACTGTTTTTT. It specifies CASSLAIPNEKLFF.

This chain joins TRBV7-2 and TRBJ2-1, with 9 bases that match TRBD2. Germline V gene data show CDR1 as SGHTA and CDR2 as FQGNSA. V was clipped by 0 bases and J by 4 bases; unmatched bases: 1. The CDR3 loop spans 15 amino acids. The chain's CDR3 is CASSLATSGYNEQFF. Written as DNA, the CDR3 is TGTGCCAGCAGCTTAGCCACTAGCGGGTACAATGAGCAGTTCTTC. The full variable domain, in which reference TRBV7-2 and TRBJ2-1 provide the parts outside the CDR3, is GAGVSQSPSNKVTEKGKDVELRCDPISGHTALYWYRQSLGQGLEFLIYFQGNSAPDKSGLPSDRFSAERTGGSVSTLTIQRTQQEDSAVYLCASSLATSGYNEQFFGPGTRLTVL.

This chain connects TRBV5-1 to TRBJ1-1; D is unresolved. Germline V gene lookup returns CDR1 SGHRS and CDR2 YFSETQ. The CDR3 runs to 16 residues. The V end was cut by 0 bases, the J end by 0 bases, with 12 bases between. CDR3 in amino acids: CASSLGRAGLNTEAFF. Written as DNA, the CDR3 is TGCGCCAGCAGCTTGGGGAGGGCTGGACTGAACACTGAAGCTTTCTTT.

The CDR3 loop reads CASSEFQLSGYGYTF. Written as DNA, the CDR3 is TGTGCCAGCAGTGAATTTCAACTGTCTGGCTATGGCTACACCTTC. The chain couples TRBV25-1 to TRBJ1-2; D unresolved. The CDR3 loop spans 15 amino acids. The V and J ends lost 1 base and 4 bases respectively, with 13 bases between them. The germline CDR1 and CDR2 sequences are MGHDK and SYGVNS.

J is TRBJ2-1 and V is TRBV5-1, with 7 bases identical to TRBD2. The V gene's germline CDR1 is SGHRS and CDR2 YFSETQ. The V segment lost 5 bases and the J segment 5 bases; nucleotides outside the gene matches: 7. The CDR3 is 14 residues long. The CDR3 is CASREGSGNNEQFF. In DNA, the CDR3 is TGCGCCAGCAGGGAGGGAAGCGGGAACAATGAGCAGTTCTTC. The variable domain in full, completed from reference TRBV5-1 and TRBJ2-1, reads KAGVTQTPRYLIKTRGQQVTLSCSPISGHRSVSWYQQTPGQGLQFLFEYFSETQRNKGNFPGRFSGRQFSNSRSEMNVSTLELGDSALYLCASREGSGNNEQFFGPGTRLTVL.

The chain carries TRBV11-3 and TRBJ1-1; 7 bases fit TRBD1. Germline V gene lookup returns CDR1 SGHNT and CDR2 YENEEA. This CDR3 has 15 residues. With V trimmed by 5 bases and J by 6 bases, 12 bases remained unmatched. This CDR3 is CASSPRTGGFAEAFF. In nucleotides, the CDR3 is TGTGCCAGCAGCCCCCGGACAGGAGGTTTCGCTGAAGCTTTCTTT.

The chain couples TRBV12-5 to TRBJ1-2; D not certain. The CDR3 is 14 residues long. Germline V gives CDR1 LGHNT, CDR2 FRNRAP. Trimming left V 2 bases short and J 4 bases short, with 11 bases between. In DNA form, the CDR3 reads TGTGCTAGTGGTTTGCCGGAGGGCACCTATGGCTACACCTTC. It specifies CASGLPEGTYGYTF.

The gene calls are TRBV7-9 and TRBJ2-1, with 7 bases aligning to TRBD2. CDR1 SEHNR and CDR2 FQNEAQ come from the germline V gene (reference sequence). The CDR3 is made up of 14 amino acids. The V segment lost 3 bases and the J segment 4 bases; nucleotides outside the gene matches: 3. CDR3 sequence: CASSFRDYYNEQFF. The CDR3, as DNA: TGTGCCAGCAGCTTCCGGGACTATTACAATGAGCAGTTCTTC.

The chain links TRBV7-2 to TRBJ1-5; 8 bases are a match to TRBD1. Per germline, CDR1 SGHTA and CDR2 FQGNSA. After removal of 5 bases from V and 1 base from J, the junction contained 7 bases not matched to a gene. The CDR3 runs 16 residues. The CDR3 here is CASSAAGGGSNQPQHF. CDR3 nucleotides: TGTGCCAGCAGCGCCGCAGGGGGCGGAAGCAATCAGCCCCAGCATTTT.

This rearrangement joins TRBV4-2 to TRBJ2-2; the match to TRBD2 covers 8 bases. The CDR3 covers 19 residues. Germline CDR1 reads LGHNA; CDR2 reads YNFKEQ. V lost 1 base to trimming and J lost 4 bases; unmatched junction nucleotides: 14. CDR3 sequence reads: CASSQVANPGGRPTGELFF. The CDR3 nucleotides read TGTGCCAGCAGCCAAGTCGCGAACCCCGGCGGGAGGCCCACCGGGGAGCTGTTTTTT.

In this sample, this clone turned up a few times. The genes are TRBV18 and TRBJ2-3; 8 bases line up with TRBD2. Germline CDR1 is KGHSH and CDR2 is LQKENI. Germline trimming cut 3 bases from V and 6 bases from J; bases unmatched to any gene: 2. The CDR3 is made up of 13 amino acids. The DNA for the CDR3 is TGTGCCAGCTCACCTAGCGGGATTGATACGCAGTATTTT. It yields the protein CASSPSGIDTQYF.

The chain has TRBV5-4 and TRBJ1-2; 7 bases match TRBD1. V lost 0 bases and J lost 5; bases outside the gene matches: 7. Germline V gene sequence: CDR1 SGHNT, CDR2 YYREEE (reference sequence). The CDR3 consists of 15 residues. The CDR3 reads CASSLEAGGPYGYTF. The CDR3 DNA reads as TGTGCCAGCAGCTTGGAGGCAGGGGGTCCGTATGGCTACACCTTC. Combining the CDR3 with reference TRBV5-4 and TRBJ1-2 gives the whole variable domain ETGVTQSPTHLIKTRGQQVTLRCSSQSGHNTVSWYQQALGQGPQFIFQYYREEENGRGNFPPRFSGLQFPNYSSELNVNALELDDSALYLCASSLEAGGPYGYTFGSGTRLTVV.

This rearrangement joins TRBV25-1 to TRBJ1-2; perhaps TRBD1 as D (6 bases). Looked up from germline, CDR1 is MGHDK and CDR2 is SYGVNS. The CDR3 is made up of 16 amino acids. V lost 8 bases and J 2 bases, leaving 21 bases between the germline ends. The CDR3 nucleotides are TGTGCCAGCGGCACAGGGCGGAGACAAGAAAACTATGGCTACACCTTC. Translated: CASGTGRRQENYGYTF.

J is TRBJ2-5 and V is TRBV7-6, with TRBD2 matching 8 bases. With 1 base clipped from V and 0 bases from J, the junction kept 10 bases outside the gene matches. The CDR3 is 18 residues long. Germline V lookup: CDR1 SGHVS, CDR2 FNYEAQ. DNA for the CDR3: TGTGCCAGCAGCTTAGATGACGGGCTAGCGGGCAACCAAGAGACCCAGTACTTC. Translation: CASSLDDGLAGNQETQYF.

At least ten counts were recorded for this clone. The genes are TRBV7-6 and TRBJ1-2; tentative D call: TRBD1 (6 bases). The CDR3 runs 13 residues. Between the trimmed V and J ends, which lost 5 bases and 6 bases, there was a span of 13 bases. The V gene's germline CDR1 is SGHVS and CDR2 FNYEAQ. CDR3 nucleotide sequence: TGTGCCAGCAGCAATACAGGGTTCGATGGCTACACCTTC. Translating it yields CASSNTGFDGYTF.